The text below deals with one TCR beta chain. Its specificity is unknown. Clones were read by immunoSEQ multiplex PCR, and TCRdb kept only the in-frame ones, dropping some. The data show roughly 71,000 clones, 76% seen once. The data belong to a study of vaccination effects on CD4 cells after COVID-19. Sequencing in the ViraFEST assay came after antigen-specific CD4+ T cells had been expanded with viral peptide pools, which were used to stimulate PBMC. Upon completion of about eleven days in culture, CD4+ T cells were isolated. Every participant took two doses of the BNT162b2 or mRNA-1273 vaccine. IL-2 at 10 IU/ml and peptides at around 9.6 ug/ml were added to cultured PBMC, about 1.8 million per well. V shed 5 bases, J shed 10 bases, and the junction held 10 bases outside the gene matches. The CDR3 runs to 14 residues. Germline V gene lookup returns CDR1 SGHAT and CDR2 FQNNGV. Study-wide results and caveats: Late post-vaccination samples showed marked contraction of infection- and vaccine-induced clones. Few convalescent patients were included, and no early post-infection timepoints were sampled.

Sequencing used CD4+ T cells from PBMCs cultured with HCoV-OC43 spike peptides, obtained after COVID-19 vaccination. Regarding subset: HCoV-OC43 spike overlapping peptide pool stimulation. The receptor comes from a human donor who received a COVID-19 vaccine. This chain joins TRBV11-2 and TRBJ1-4; 7 positions agree with TRBD1. The CDR3: CASSQEDRFGKLFF. As DNA, the CDR3 is TGTGCCAGCAGCCAGGAGGACAGGTTCGGAAAACTGTTTTTT.